The rows below give T cell receptor beta chains drawn from one sample of a study of shared clonotypes between healthy human individuals. The protocol was immunoSEQ multiplex PCR, while the TCRdb copy is restricted to in-frame clones and leaves out a portion. The sample consists of about 1 million clones, about 75% of them appearing once. The sample was memory CD4+ T cells sorted from blood. Receptors originate from a man younger than 35 in good health. CDR3s include the opening cysteine and the closing phenylalanine or tryptophan. A D gene is named only where the DNA matches it firmly. Rows give clone size only sometimes, using once, few, many, or a class for an expanded clone.

D,V,size,J,CDR3,DNA
TRBD2,TRBV27,-,TRBJ2-4,CASSSLGGENIQYF,TGTGCCAGCAGTAGTTTGGGGGGGGAAAACATTCAGTACTTC
TRBD2,TRBV11-2,few,TRBJ2-1,CASSPISGRGYNEQFF,TGTGCCAGCAGCCCGATAAGCGGGAGGGGGTACAATGAGCAGTTCTTC
TRBD1,TRBV2,-,TRBJ1-2,CASKRGQGDYGYTF,TGTGCCAGTAAGCGGGGACAGGGTGACTATGGCTACACCTTC
-,TRBV5-1,-,TRBJ2-7,CASSLAGSSAYEQYF,TGCGCCAGCAGCCTGGCGGGTAGCTCCGCCTACGAGCAGTACTTC
-,TRBV29-1,once,TRBJ2-7,CSVWTVLYEQYF,TGCAGCGTTTGGACAGTTTTATACGAGCAGTACTTC
TRBD1,TRBV15,-,TRBJ2-7,CATSSRDGTGSIYEQYF,TGTGCCACCAGCTCCCGGGACGGGACAGGGAGTATCTACGAGCAGTACTTC
-,TRBV10-3,-,TRBJ2-3,CAISESRGVDTQYF,TGTGCCATCAGTGAGTCGCGAGGGGTAGATACGCAGTATTTT
-,TRBV30,few,TRBJ2-6,CAWSGQAGANVLTF,TGTGCCTGGAGTGGGCAGGCTGGGGCCAACGTCCTGACTTTC
-,TRBV5-8,-,TRBJ1-5,CASSPVRGVINQPQHF,TGTGCCAGCAGCCCCGTGAGGGGTGTGATAAATCAGCCCCAGCATTTT
-,TRBV5-1,few,TRBJ2-2,CASRDSRNTGELFF,TGCGCCAGCCGCGACAGTCGGAACACCGGGGAGCTGTTTTTT
-,TRBV28,-,TRBJ1-1,CASSLLAFEAFF,TGTGCCAGCAGTTTATTGGCGTTTGAAGCTTTCTTT
-,TRBV6-1,-,TRBJ1-1,CASSERVGVRAFF,TGTGCCAGCAGTGAAAGGGTCGGGGTGCGAGCTTTCTTT
-,TRBV30,few,TRBJ2-7,CAWTRPGPGEQYF,TGTGCCTGGACCCGACCGGGGCCCGGGGAGCAGTACTTC
TRBD2,TRBV15,-,TRBJ2-1,CATSTLGTSGGISISSNEQFF,TGTGCCACCAGCACCCTTGGGACTAGCGGGGGGATAAGTATAAGTAGCAATGAGCAGTTCTTC
TRBD1,TRBV30,once,TRBJ1-2,CAWSAKDRALSYTF,TGTGCCTGGAGCGCAAAGGACAGGGCCTTAAGCTACACCTTC
-,TRBV11-2,-,TRBJ2-1,CASSLFIGETYNEQFF,TGTGCCAGCAGCTTATTCATCGGTGAGACCTACAATGAGCAGTTCTTC
-,TRBV7-2,-,TRBJ2-2,CASSPRVLNTGELFF,TGTGCCAGCAGCCCCCGGGTTCTGAACACCGGGGAGCTGTTTTTT
-,TRBV6-6,few,TRBJ2-6,CASSYLAVGANVLTF,TGTGCCAGCAGTTACTTAGCCGTGGGGGCCAACGTCCTGACTTTC
-,TRBV5-5,-,TRBJ2-7,CASSLSAGISSYEQYF,TGTGCCAGCAGCTTGTCGGCAGGGATTAGCTCCTACGAGCAGTACTTC
-,TRBV4-2,-,TRBJ2-2,CASSHTYPGADTGELFF,TGTGCCAGCAGCCACACGTACCCGGGGGCCGACACCGGGGAGCTGTTTTTT
-,TRBV11-2,-,TRBJ2-5,CASSPPFNPETQYF,TGTGCCAGCAGCCCACCGTTTAATCCGGAGACCCAGTACTTC
-,TRBV28,-,TRBJ2-7,CASSSPPQSRPRF,TGTGCCAGCAGTTCGCCTCCCCAATCGAGACCACGCTTC
-,TRBV5-1,once,TRBJ2-4,CASSLAWAGRDIQYF,TGCGCCAGCAGCTTGGCCTGGGCAGGCCGCGACATTCAGTACTTC
-,TRBV29-1,-,TRBJ1-4,CSAGGSGSGEKLFF,TGCAGCGCCGGAGGGTCGGGGAGTGGTGAAAAACTGTTTTTT
TRBD2,TRBV4-2,-,TRBJ2-6,CASSHLTSGGAVGANVLTF,TGTGCCAGCAGCCACTTAACTAGCGGGGGGGCCGTTGGGGCCAACGTCCTGACTTTC
-,TRBV11-2,-,TRBJ2-5,CASSLQRQGETQYF,TGTGCCAGCAGCTTACAGCGTCAGGGGGAGACCCAGTACTTC
TRBD1,TRBV5-4,-,TRBJ1-6,CASSRGQEEGYNSPLHF,TGTGCCAGCAGCAGGGGACAGGAGGAGGGTTATAATTCACCCCTCCACTTT
-,TRBV6-1,-,TRBJ1-1,CASSETGVDTEAFF,TGTGCCAGCAGTGAAACAGGCGTTGATACTGAAGCTTTCTTT
TRBD1,TRBV6-1,-,TRBJ1-5,CASSAGDRGGNQPQHF,TGTGCCAGCAGTGCCGGGGACAGGGGCGGGAATCAGCCCCAGCATTTT
-,TRBV28,-,TRBJ1-4,CASSLGYGGLFF,TGTGCCAGCAGTCTAGGTTATGGGGGGCTGTTTTTT
TRBD2,TRBV27,-,TRBJ2-7,CASSSGTSGEKQYF,TGTGCCAGCAGTTCCGGGACTAGCGGGGAGAAGCAGTACTTC
-,TRBV20-1,-,TRBJ2-3,CSARGGGWEYF,TGCAGTGCTAGAGGAGGCGGCTGGGAGTATTTT